A selection of T cell receptor beta chains follows, all from one sample in a study of CD8+ T cells in alopecia areata. Generated by immunoSEQ multiplex PCR, the TCRdb table keeps only in-frame clones and is missing some. Here the sample spans a few hundred thousand clones, 40% to 55% being singletons. The source material was CD4+ T cells sorted from blood, sampled at approximately week 37, from a patient treated with tofacitinib. Receptors originate from a human donor with alopecia areata. Both conserved end residues are part of each CDR3. Each record gives: V gene, clone size, D gene, J gene, CDR3 protein, CDR3 DNA. The D gene is left open where the match is weak. Expanded clones are given a class, and other clones once, few, many or no size at all.

V: TRBV9
size: .
D: TRBD2
J: TRBJ2-3
CDR3: CASSVASGRSDTQYF
DNA: TGTGCCAGCAGCGTAGCCAGCGGGAGATCCGATACGCAGTATTTT

V: TRBV6-6
size: .
D: .
J: TRBJ1-5
CDR3: CASSSAGVGPQHF
DNA: TGTGCCAGCAGTTCCGCAGGGGTTGGCCCCCAGCATTTT

V: TRBV29-1
size: .
D: .
J: TRBJ2-5
CDR3: CSVGRAKETQYF
DNA: TGCAGCGTCGGCAGGGCGAAAGAGACCCAGTACTTC

V: TRBV7-2
size: .
D: .
J: TRBJ2-3
CDR3: CAGGTRATDTQYF
DNA: TGTGCCGGAGGGACCAGGGCCACAGATACGCAGTATTTT

V: TRBV27
size: .
D: TRBD2
J: TRBJ2-1
CDR3: CASSLSTSGTRNEQFF
DNA: TGTGCCAGCAGTTTATCGACTAGCGGGACCCGGAATGAGCAGTTCTTC

V: TRBV18
size: .
D: .
J: TRBJ1-4
CDR3: CASSPGKSAEKLFF
DNA: TGTGCCAGCTCACCAGGCAAGTCGGCTGAAAAACTGTTTTTT

V: TRBV6-5
size: .
D: TRBD2
J: TRBJ2-1
CDR3: CASSREDEQFF
DNA: TGTGCCAGCAGTCGGGAGGATGAGCAGTTCTTC

V: TRBV7-2
size: .
D: .
J: TRBJ2-2
CDR3: CASSRGLGELFF
DNA: TGTGCCAGCAGCCGAGGTCTCGGGGAGCTGTTTTTT

V: TRBV4-3
size: many
D: .
J: TRBJ1-1
CDR3: CASSQFVADTEAFF
DNA: TGCGCCAGCAGCCAGTTTGTGGCAGACACTGAAGCTTTCTTT

V: TRBV2
size: .
D: .
J: TRBJ1-2
CDR3: CASSGSTYGYTF
DNA: TGTGCCAGCAGTGGGTCAACCTATGGCTACACCTTC

V: TRBV2
size: .
D: TRBD2
J: TRBJ2-5
CDR3: CASSDQAGRQETQYF
DNA: TGTGCCAGCAGTGACCAAGCGGGAAGACAAGAGACCCAGTACTTC

V: TRBV30
size: few
D: .
J: TRBJ1-1
CDR3: CAWSHRANTEAFF
DNA: TGTGCCTGGAGTCACAGGGCAAACACTGAAGCTTTCTTT

V: TRBV29-1
size: few
D: TRBD1
J: TRBJ2-2
CDR3: CSVAGQGAPGSTGELFF
DNA: TGCAGCGTGGCCGGACAGGGGGCGCCGGGTAGTACCGGGGAGCTGTTTTTT

V: TRBV18
size: .
D: TRBD1
J: TRBJ1-2
CDR3: CASSPVGTDYGYTF
DNA: TGTGCCAGCTCACCAGTTGGGACAGACTATGGCTACACCTTC

V: TRBV4-3
size: .
D: .
J: TRBJ1-5
CDR3: CASSQKLGGLQHF
DNA: TGCGCCAGCAGCCAGAAGTTGGGGGGCCTACAGCATTTT

V: TRBV20-1
size: .
D: .
J: TRBJ1-1
CDR3: CSAVWVPEAFF
DNA: TGCAGTGCCGTTTGGGTCCCTGAAGCTTTCTTT

V: TRBV10-3
size: .
D: TRBD1
J: TRBJ2-7
CDR3: CAISEPGQGALTQYF
DNA: TGTGCCATCAGTGAACCGGGACAGGGGGCGCTTACGCAGTACTTC

V: TRBV15
size: few
D: TRBD1
J: TRBJ1-1
CDR3: CATSSRGQGRGNTEAFF
DNA: TGTGCCACCAGCAGCCGTGGACAGGGTCGGGGGAACACTGAAGCTTTCTTT

V: TRBV29-1
size: .
D: TRBD1
J: TRBJ1-1
CDR3: CSASQGATEAFF
DNA: TGCAGCGCCTCACAGGGGGCTACTGAAGCTTTCTTT

V: TRBV29-1
size: .
D: .
J: TRBJ1-5
CDR3: CSVGVDYNQPQHF
DNA: TGCAGCGTTGGGGTAGATTACAATCAGCCCCAGCATTTT

V: TRBV7-9
size: .
D: TRBD2
J: TRBJ2-7
CDR3: CASSGTSGIDEQYF
DNA: TGTGCCAGCAGCGGGACTAGCGGGATCGACGAGCAGTACTTC

V: TRBV29-1
size: .
D: .
J: TRBJ1-4
CDR3: CSVLLDATNEKLFF
DNA: TGCAGCGTTCTCCTGGATGCAACTAATGAAAAACTGTTTTTT

V: TRBV27
size: .
D: .
J: TRBJ2-5
CDR3: CASRLSGAETQYF
DNA: TGTGCCAGCCGCTTGTCGGGAGCAGAGACCCAGTACTTC

V: TRBV5-1
size: .
D: .
J: TRBJ2-7
CDR3: CASSFQDNSYEQYF
DNA: TGCGCCAGCAGCTTCCAGGACAATTCCTACGAGCAGTACTTC

V: TRBV29-1
size: .
D: TRBD2
J: TRBJ2-3
CDR3: CSVGTGSGRSQDTQYF
DNA: TGCAGCGTTGGCACAGGGAGCGGGAGGTCTCAAGATACGCAGTATTTT

V: TRBV9
size: .
D: TRBD1
J: TRBJ2-7
CDR3: CASSVAGDSSYEQYF
DNA: TGTGCCAGCAGCGTAGCTGGGGACAGCTCCTACGAGCAGTACTTC

V: TRBV5-1
size: .
D: TRBD2
J: TRBJ2-1
CDR3: CASSNGLAGWGGYNEQFF
DNA: TGCGCCAGCAGCAACGGACTAGCGGGATGGGGAGGTTACAATGAGCAGTTCTTC

V: TRBV29-1
size: .
D: TRBD1
J: TRBJ1-1
CDR3: CSVQDRATEAFF
DNA: TGCAGCGTTCAAGACAGGGCCACTGAAGCTTTCTTT

V: TRBV9
size: .
D: .
J: TRBJ2-7
CDR3: CASSVGRVSGLSEQYF
DNA: TGTGCCAGCAGCGTAGGGAGGGTATCGGGTCTCTCCGAGCAGTACTTC

V: TRBV7-8
size: .
D: .
J: TRBJ1-5
CDR3: CASSHRDNSNQPQHF
DNA: TGTGCCAGCAGCCACCGGGACAATAGCAATCAGCCCCAGCATTTT

V: TRBV18
size: .
D: .
J: TRBJ2-3
CDR3: CASSPDSASTDTQYF
DNA: TGTGCCAGCTCACCGGACTCGGCTAGCACAGATACGCAGTATTTT

V: TRBV30
size: .
D: TRBD1
J: TRBJ2-5
CDR3: CAWNPDRARETQYF
DNA: TGTGCCTGGAACCCGGACAGGGCGAGGGAGACCCAGTACTTC

V: TRBV29-1
size: few
D: .
J: TRBJ2-7
CDR3: CSVGGRDRLEQYF
DNA: TGCAGCGTTGGGGGGAGAGACCGGCTCGAGCAGTACTTC

V: TRBV27
size: few
D: TRBD1
J: TRBJ2-5
CDR3: CASKLNRQGRETQYF
DNA: TGTGCCAGCAAGTTAAATCGACAGGGGCGAGAGACCCAGTACTTC

V: TRBV6-5
size: .
D: TRBD2
J: TRBJ2-7
CDR3: CASSREGRYEQYF
DNA: TGTGCCAGCTCGCGGGAGGGCCGGTACGAGCAGTACTTC

V: TRBV7-2
size: .
D: TRBD1
J: TRBJ2-7
CDR3: CASQRTGPYEQYF
DNA: TGTGCCAGCCAGCGGACAGGGCCCTACGAGCAGTACTTC

V: TRBV15
size: few
D: .
J: TRBJ1-2
CDR3: CATSRDAGQYSGYTF
DNA: TGTGCCACCAGCAGAGATGCTGGTCAATACAGCGGCTACACCTTC

V: TRBV5-4
size: .
D: .
J: TRBJ2-5
CDR3: CASSLDVVETQYF
DNA: TGTGCCAGCAGCTTGGACGTCGTGGAGACCCAGTACTTC

V: TRBV2
size: few
D: TRBD2
J: TRBJ2-3
CDR3: CASRGGISTDTQYF
DNA: TGTGCCAGCAGGGGGGGGATCAGCACAGATACGCAGTATTTT

V: TRBV27
size: .
D: .
J: TRBJ2-3
CDR3: CASSLSGRTDTQYF
DNA: TGTGCCAGCAGTTTATCAGGCAGGACAGATACGCAGTATTTT

V: TRBV29-1
size: once
D: .
J: TRBJ2-1
CDR3: CSVDGSYNEQFF
DNA: TGCAGCGTTGATGGCTCATACAATGAGCAGTTCTTC

V: TRBV15
size: .
D: .
J: TRBJ1-3
CDR3: CATSRDQGRNTIYF
DNA: TGTGCCACCAGCAGGGACCAGGGGAGAAACACCATATATTTT

V: TRBV6-5
size: once
D: TRBD1
J: TRBJ2-1
CDR3: CASGNRGLYEQFF
DNA: TGTGCCAGCGGGAACAGGGGGCTCTATGAGCAGTTCTTC

V: TRBV15
size: .
D: .
J: TRBJ1-6
CDR3: CATSALGQRNSPLHF
DNA: TGTGCCACCAGCGCGTTGGGTCAGCGGAATTCACCCCTCCACTTT

V: TRBV5-6
size: .
D: TRBD1
J: TRBJ2-5
CDR3: CASSSRTGDRAGETQYF
DNA: TGTGCCAGCAGCTCCCGGACGGGGGACAGGGCGGGAGAGACCCAGTACTTC

V: TRBV7-3
size: .
D: TRBD2
J: TRBJ2-5
CDR3: CASSLAPSGGTQYF
DNA: TGTGCCAGCAGCTTAGCGCCCAGCGGGGGGACCCAGTACTTC

V: TRBV5-1
size: .
D: TRBD1
J: TRBJ2-5
CDR3: CASSLVPGQKETQYF
DNA: TGCGCCAGCAGCTTGGTCCCGGGACAGAAAGAGACCCAGTACTTC

V: TRBV29-1
size: .
D: .
J: TRBJ1-1
CDR3: CSGELTNTEAFF
DNA: TGCAGCGGCGAGTTAACGAACACTGAAGCTTTCTTT

V: TRBV2
size: .
D: TRBD2
J: TRBJ2-7
CDR3: CASRTGGGLYEQYF
DNA: TGTGCCAGCAGGACGGGGGGAGGACTCTACGAGCAGTACTTC

V: TRBV7-2
size: .
D: .
J: TRBJ2-7
CDR3: CASSLDFAGQYF
DNA: TGTGCCAGCAGCTTAGATTTTGCCGGGCAGTACTTC

V: TRBV28
size: few
D: .
J: TRBJ1-2
CDR3: CASSLSPRANYGYTF
DNA: TGTGCCAGCAGTTTATCCCCGAGAGCTAACTATGGCTACACCTTC

V: TRBV2
size: .
D: TRBD2
J: TRBJ2-2
CDR3: CASSPSSRGGTITGELFF
DNA: TGTGCCAGCAGCCCAAGTTCCCGTGGCGGGACTATCACCGGGGAGCTGTTTTTT

V: TRBV9
size: .
D: .
J: TRBJ2-4
CDR3: CASSPTQGRTTKNIQYF
DNA: TGTGCCAGCAGCCCCACCCAGGGTCGGACAACCAAAAACATTCAGTACTTC